This TCR beta chain was sequenced in a study of PD-L1 blockade in urothelial cancer. Time point in this sample: pretreatment peripheral blood. This CDR3 has 15 amino acids. The V gene's germline CDR1 is LNHDA and CDR2 SQIVND (reference sequence). V dropped 1 base and J dropped 6; count of bases not matched to a gene: 3. Method: immunoSEQ multiplex PCR; TCRdb's copy keeps in-frame clones and lacks some. This table holds 86,000 or so clones, approximately 87% found once. This sample comprised PBMCs, obtained around atezolizumab (anti-PD-L1) treatment. This TCR came from a man in his sixties with urothelial cancer. V gene TRBV19 combines with J gene TRBJ1-5; 10 bases align to TRBD1. In DNA form, the CDR3 reads TGTGCCAGTAGTATAGGGACAGGGGGGGGTCAGCCCCAGCATTTT. Protein: CASSIGTGGGQPQHF.